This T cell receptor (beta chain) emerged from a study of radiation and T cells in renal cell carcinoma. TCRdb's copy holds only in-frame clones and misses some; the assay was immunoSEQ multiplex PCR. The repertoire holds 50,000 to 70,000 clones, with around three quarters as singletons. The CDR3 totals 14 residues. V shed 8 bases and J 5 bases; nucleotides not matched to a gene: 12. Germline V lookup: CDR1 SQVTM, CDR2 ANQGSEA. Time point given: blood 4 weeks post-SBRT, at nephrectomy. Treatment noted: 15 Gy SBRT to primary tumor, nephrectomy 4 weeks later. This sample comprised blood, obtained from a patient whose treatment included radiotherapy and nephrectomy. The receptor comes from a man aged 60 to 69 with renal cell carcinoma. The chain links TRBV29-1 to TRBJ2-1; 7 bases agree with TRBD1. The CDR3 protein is CSKTQGFFDNEQFF. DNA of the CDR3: TGCAGCAAGACACAGGGGTTTTTCGACAATGAGCAGTTCTTC.